This T cell receptor beta chain was sequenced during a study of blood T cells in healthy people across ages. CDR3 size: 13 residues. Germline CDR1 MNHEY, CDR2 SMNVEV (reference sequence). The V end lost 8 bases, the J end lost 8 bases, and 15 bases lay between the germline ends. Through a sample-barcoded 5' primer and a J-beta primer mix, a second PCR was run for about 6 to 12 cycles. TCRdb reanalysed the 5' RACE reads using MiXCR and keeps one entry per CDR3 protein. Of 920,000 or so distinct CDR3 sequences in the sample, 45% were seen once. The V gene is TRBV27, the J gene TRBJ1-4; D perhaps matches TRBD1 (5 bases). The clonotype comes from a woman in her fifties or sixties in good health. Sequencing was done on a sample of blood. CDR3 region: CASSGFPSEKLFF. Written as DNA, the CDR3 is TGTGCCAGCTCAGGGTTCCCGTCCGAAAAACTGTTTTTT.